Given below is one TCR beta chain in context. The target of this receptor is not known. Base qualities are not provided; no much larger clone lies one nucleotide away. According to the germline V gene, CDR1 reads MNHEY and CDR2 reads SVGEGT. The CDR3 spans 14 residues, from the cysteine through the phenylalanine. The only DNA kept is the CDR3, 42 bases in frame from the first base. The junction shows trimming of 4 bases on V and 1 base on J, plus 10 bases between the germline ends. This sample was included in a study of response to subunit inactivated influenza vaccine (dated by TCRdb to 2016 to 2019). Context from the whole study: Deep quantitative profiling of the T cell receptor repertoire was used in the study to follow responses to a trivalent subunit inactivated influenza vaccine. Summary of the overall study and its limitations: The authors proposed that each seasonal influenza vaccination may bring in only a limited number of new T cells.

Library preparation employed RT-PCR. Sequencer: Illumina HiSeq 2500. The public reads were reprocessed in TCRdb via fastp at Q25 and MiXCR, keeping in-frame beta chains. Identical CDR3 proteins give one entry, which carries the most common genes and DNA. The sample table records 500,000 to 650,000 distinct CDR3 sequences; about 8% of these occur just once. The top ten hold 10% to 15% of the sample. This chain is built from TRBV6-2 or TRBV6-3 and TRBJ1-1; TRBD1 could be the D gene, as 5 bases match. Sequencing was performed on PBMCs from blood, taken around 25 months after vaccination. The receptor was derived from a man between 50 and 69 years old who received an inactivated influenza vaccine. Donor details come from another sample of the same person, matched by shared clones. The CDR3 has the sequence CASSFGTPNTEAFF. Read as DNA, the sequence is TGTGCCAGCAGTTTCGGGACTCCGAACACTGAAGCTTTCTTT.